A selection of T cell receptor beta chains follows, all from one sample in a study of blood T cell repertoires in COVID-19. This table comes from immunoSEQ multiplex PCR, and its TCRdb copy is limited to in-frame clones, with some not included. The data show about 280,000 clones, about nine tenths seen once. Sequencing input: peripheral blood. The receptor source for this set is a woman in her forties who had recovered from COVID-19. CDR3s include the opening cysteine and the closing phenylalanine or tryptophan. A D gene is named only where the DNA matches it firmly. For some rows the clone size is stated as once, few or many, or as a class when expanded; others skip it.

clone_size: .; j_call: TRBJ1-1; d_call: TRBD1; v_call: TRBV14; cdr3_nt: TGTGCCAGCAGCCGGGGGACAGGTTCAATGAACACTGAAGCTTTCTTT; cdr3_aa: CASSRGTGSMNTEAFF
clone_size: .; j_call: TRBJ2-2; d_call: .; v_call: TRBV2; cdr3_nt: TGTGCCAGCAGTGGGCAAAACACCGGGGAGCTGTTTTTT; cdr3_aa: CASSGQNTGELFF
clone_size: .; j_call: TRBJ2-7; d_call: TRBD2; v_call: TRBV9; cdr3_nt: TGTGCCAGCAGCGTAGGAATAGCGGGGGACCGATACGAGCAGTACTTC; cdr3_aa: CASSVGIAGDRYEQYF
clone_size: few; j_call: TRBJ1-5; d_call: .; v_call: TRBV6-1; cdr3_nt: TGTGCCAGCAGTGAAGTGGCGTTGGGGGCGCCCCAGCATTTT; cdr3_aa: CASSEVALGAPQHF
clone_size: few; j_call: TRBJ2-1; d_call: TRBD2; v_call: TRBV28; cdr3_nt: TGTGCCAGCTCCAGACTAGCGGGTACGAACTCCTACAATGAGCAGTTCTTC; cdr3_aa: CASSRLAGTNSYNEQFF
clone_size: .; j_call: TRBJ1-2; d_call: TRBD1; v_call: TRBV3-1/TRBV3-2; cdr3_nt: TGTGCCAGCAGGGAACAGGGGGTTGGCGGCTACACCTTC; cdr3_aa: CASREQGVGGYTF
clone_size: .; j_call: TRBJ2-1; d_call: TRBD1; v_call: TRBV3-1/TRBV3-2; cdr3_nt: TGTGCCAGCAGCCAAGACCCAGGGGGCTTAGGCAATGAGCAGTTCTTC; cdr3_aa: CASSQDPGGLGNEQFF
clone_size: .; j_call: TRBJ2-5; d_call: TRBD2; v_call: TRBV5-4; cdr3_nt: TGTGCCAGCAGCTCATTTTTAGCGGGATGGGGCCAAGAGACCCAGTACTTC; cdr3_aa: CASSSFLAGWGQETQYF
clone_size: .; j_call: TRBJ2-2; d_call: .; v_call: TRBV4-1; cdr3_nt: TGCGCCAGCAGCCGTAATCAGGGGTCGAACACCGGGGAGCTGTTTTTT; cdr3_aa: CASSRNQGSNTGELFF
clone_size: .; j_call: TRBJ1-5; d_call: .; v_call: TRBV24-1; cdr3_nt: TGTGCCACCAGTGATCAGGACAGTAATCAGCCCCAGCATTTT; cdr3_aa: CATSDQDSNQPQHF
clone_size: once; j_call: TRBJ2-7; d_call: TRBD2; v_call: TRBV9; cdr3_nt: TGTGCCAGCAGCGTCTCCCCTGCAGCGGGAGTGAGTTACGAGCAGTACTTC; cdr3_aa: CASSVSPAAGVSYEQYF
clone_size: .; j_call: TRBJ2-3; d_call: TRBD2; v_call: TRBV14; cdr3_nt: TGTGCCAGCAGCCTTCTAGCGGGAAGCACAGATACGCAGTATTTT; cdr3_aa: CASSLLAGSTDTQYF
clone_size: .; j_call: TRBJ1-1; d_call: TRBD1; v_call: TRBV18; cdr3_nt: TGTGCCAGCTCCCACGGACAGGGGGGCACTGAAGCTTTCTTT; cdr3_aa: CASSHGQGGTEAFF
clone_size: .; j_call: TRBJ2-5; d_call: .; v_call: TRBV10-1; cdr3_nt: TGCGCCAGCAGTGAGTCGAGGGTCCAAGAGACCCAGTACTTC; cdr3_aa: CASSESRVQETQYF
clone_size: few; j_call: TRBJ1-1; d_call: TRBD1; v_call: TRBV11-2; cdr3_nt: TGTGCCAGCAGCCCGAACAGGGGGCTGATCACTGAAGCTTTCTTT; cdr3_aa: CASSPNRGLITEAFF
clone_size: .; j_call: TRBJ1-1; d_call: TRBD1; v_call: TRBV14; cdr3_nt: TGTGCCAGCAGCCTGACAGGGGGAACTGAAGCTTTCTTT; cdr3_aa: CASSLTGGTEAFF
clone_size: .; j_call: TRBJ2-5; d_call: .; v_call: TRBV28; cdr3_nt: TGTGCCAGCAGTTTATTGGGCCCTCAAGAGACCCAGTACTTC; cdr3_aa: CASSLLGPQETQYF
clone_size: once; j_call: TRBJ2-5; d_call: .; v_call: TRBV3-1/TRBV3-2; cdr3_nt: TGTGCCAGCAGCCAAGGGCTAGCTTACACGCGGGAGACCCAGTACTTC; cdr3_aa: CASSQGLAYTRETQYF
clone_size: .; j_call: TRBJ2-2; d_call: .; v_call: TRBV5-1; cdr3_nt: TGCGCCAGCAGCTTGCGGGAGTGGACCGGGGAGCTGTTTTTT; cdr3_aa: CASSLREWTGELFF
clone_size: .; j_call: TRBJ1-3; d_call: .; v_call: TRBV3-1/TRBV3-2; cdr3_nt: TGTGCCAGCAGCCAAACAGGGAACTCTGGAAACACCATATATTTT; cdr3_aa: CASSQTGNSGNTIYF
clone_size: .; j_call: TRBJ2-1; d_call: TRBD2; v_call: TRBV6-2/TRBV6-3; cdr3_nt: TGTGCCAGCAGTCCCCGGACTAGCGGGAACGGCAATGAGCAGTTCTTC; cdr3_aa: CASSPRTSGNGNEQFF
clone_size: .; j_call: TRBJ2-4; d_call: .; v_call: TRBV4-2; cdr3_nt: TGTGCCAGCAGCCGGGGCGGGGACATTCAGTACTTC; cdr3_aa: CASSRGGDIQYF
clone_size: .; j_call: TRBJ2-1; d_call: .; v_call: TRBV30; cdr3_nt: TGTGCCTGCCGGCCCCCTCTAGTTGCTGAGCAGTTCTTC; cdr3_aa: CACRPPLVAEQFF
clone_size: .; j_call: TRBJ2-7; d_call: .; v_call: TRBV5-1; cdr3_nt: TGCGCCAGCAGCCCCGGGACAAGTAGCTCCTACGAGCAGTACTTC; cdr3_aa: CASSPGTSSSYEQYF
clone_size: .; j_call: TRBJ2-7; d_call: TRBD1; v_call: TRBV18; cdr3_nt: TGTGCCAGCTCAGAATACAGGGGGGACGAGCAGTACTTC; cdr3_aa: CASSEYRGDEQYF
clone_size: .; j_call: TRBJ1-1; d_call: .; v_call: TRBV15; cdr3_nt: TGTGCCACCAGCAGGACTATGAACACTGAAGCTTTCTTT; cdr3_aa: CATSRTMNTEAFF
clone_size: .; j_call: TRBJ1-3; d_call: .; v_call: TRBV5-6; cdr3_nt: TGTGCCAGCAGCCCCCGGTTTGGAAACACCATATATTTT; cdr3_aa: CASSPRFGNTIYF
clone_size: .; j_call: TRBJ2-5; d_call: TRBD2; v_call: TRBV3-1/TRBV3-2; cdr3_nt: TGTGCCAGCAGCCGGGAGGGAACTGAGACCCAGTACTTC; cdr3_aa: CASSREGTETQYF
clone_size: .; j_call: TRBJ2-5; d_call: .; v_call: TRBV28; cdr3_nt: TGTGCCAGCACCTGGGCCCCGGACTCTTCACAAGAGACCCAGTACTTC; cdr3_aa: CASTWAPDSSQETQYF
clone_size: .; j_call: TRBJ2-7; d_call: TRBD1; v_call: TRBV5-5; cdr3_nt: TGTGCCAGCAGCTTGGACCCACAGGGGCGGGAGCAGTACTTC; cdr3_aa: CASSLDPQGREQYF
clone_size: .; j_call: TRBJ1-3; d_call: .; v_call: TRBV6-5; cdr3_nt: TGTGCCAGCAGTTTAACAGGGCTTGGAAACACCATATATTTT; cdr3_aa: CASSLTGLGNTIYF
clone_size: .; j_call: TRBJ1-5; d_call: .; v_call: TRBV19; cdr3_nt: TGTGCCAGTAGTATGGGGGCCCCTGTTGGAAGCAATCAGCCCCAGCATTTT; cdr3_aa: CASSMGAPVGSNQPQHF
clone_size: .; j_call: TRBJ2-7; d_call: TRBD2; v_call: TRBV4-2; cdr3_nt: TGTGCCAGCAGCCAAGATCCCCCCGGACTAGCGGGATCCTACGAGCAGTACTTC; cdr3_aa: CASSQDPPGLAGSYEQYF
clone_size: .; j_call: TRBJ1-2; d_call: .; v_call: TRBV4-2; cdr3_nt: TGTGCCAGCAGCCAAGACCTGACAACTAACTATGGCTACACCTTC; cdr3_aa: CASSQDLTTNYGYTF
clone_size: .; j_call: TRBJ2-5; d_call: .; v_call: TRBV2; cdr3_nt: TGTGCCAGCAGTGGCCATCTAGGCAGGGGAGAGACCCAGTACTTC; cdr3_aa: CASSGHLGRGETQYF
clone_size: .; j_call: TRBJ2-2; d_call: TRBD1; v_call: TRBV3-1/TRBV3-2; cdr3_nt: TGTGCCAGCAGCCGCGGGACAGGAGACACCGGGGAGCTGTTTTTT; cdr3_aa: CASSRGTGDTGELFF
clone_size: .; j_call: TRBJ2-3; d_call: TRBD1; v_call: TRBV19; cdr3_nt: TGTGCCAGTAGTCCGGACAGGGGGATCGATACGCAGTATTTT; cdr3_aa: CASSPDRGIDTQYF
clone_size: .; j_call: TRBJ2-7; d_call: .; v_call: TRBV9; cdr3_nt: TGTGCCAGCAGCGTACAATCCCAGGGCTACGAGCAGTACTTC; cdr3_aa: CASSVQSQGYEQYF
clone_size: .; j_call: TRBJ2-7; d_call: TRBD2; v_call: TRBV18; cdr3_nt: TGTGCCAGCTCACCACAGACTAGCGAAATCCTCTTC; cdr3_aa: CASSPQTSEILF
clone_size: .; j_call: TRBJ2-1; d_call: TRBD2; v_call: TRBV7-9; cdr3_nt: TGTGCCAGCAGCTTAGGTTTACTAGCGGGAGGCGAGCAGTTCTTC; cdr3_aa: CASSLGLLAGGEQFF
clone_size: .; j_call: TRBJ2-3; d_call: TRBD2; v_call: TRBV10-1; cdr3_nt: TGCGCCAGCAGTGAGCCGGGACTAGCGGGCCCCGGCACGCAGTATTTT; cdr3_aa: CASSEPGLAGPGTQYF
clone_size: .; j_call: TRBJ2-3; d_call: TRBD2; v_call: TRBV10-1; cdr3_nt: TGCGCCAGCAGTGATCTGACTAGCGGGGATTTAAATACGCAGTATTTT; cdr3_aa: CASSDLTSGDLNTQYF
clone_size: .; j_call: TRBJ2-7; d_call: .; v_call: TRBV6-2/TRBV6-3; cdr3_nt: TGTGCCAGCAGTTACGAGGACACCGAGCAGTACTTC; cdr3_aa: CASSYEDTEQYF
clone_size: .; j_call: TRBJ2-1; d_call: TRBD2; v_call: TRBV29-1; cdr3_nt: TGCAGCGTTGAAGGGAGGACTAGCGGGAGGACGAGGAGCTCCTACAATGAGCAGTTCTTC; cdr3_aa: CSVEGRTSGRTRSSYNEQFF
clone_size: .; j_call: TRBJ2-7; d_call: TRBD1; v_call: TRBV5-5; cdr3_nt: TGTGCCAGCAGCCCCGTCCGGACAGGGGGTAGCTACGAGCAGTACTTC; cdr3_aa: CASSPVRTGGSYEQYF
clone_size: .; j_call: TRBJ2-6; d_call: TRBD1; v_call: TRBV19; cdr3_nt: TGTGCCAGTAGTACCGTGGGACAGGGGTACCCTGGGGCCAACGTCCTGACTTTC; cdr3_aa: CASSTVGQGYPGANVLTF
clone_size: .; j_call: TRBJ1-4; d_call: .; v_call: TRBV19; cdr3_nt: TGTGCCAGTAGTATTGGGCAGGCGGGTGAAAAACTGTTTTTT; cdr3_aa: CASSIGQAGEKLFF
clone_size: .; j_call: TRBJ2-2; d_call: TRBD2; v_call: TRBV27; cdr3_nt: TGTGCCAGCAGTTTGGGAGCGGGAGCGGGCGGGGAGCTGTTTTTT; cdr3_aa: CASSLGAGAGGELFF
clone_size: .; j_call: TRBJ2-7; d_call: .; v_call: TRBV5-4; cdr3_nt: TGTGCCAGCAGCTTTGAGACAGGGACTTACGAGCAGTACTTC; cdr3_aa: CASSFETGTYEQYF
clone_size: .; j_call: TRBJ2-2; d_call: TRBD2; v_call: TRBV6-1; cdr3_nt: TGTGCCAGCAGTGCCTACCCCATAGGGCTAGCGGGAGGGTCCGGGGAGCTGTTTTTT; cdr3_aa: CASSAYPIGLAGGSGELFF
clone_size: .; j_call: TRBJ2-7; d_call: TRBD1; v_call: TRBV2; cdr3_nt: TGTGCCAGCAGTCCTGGGGGGTCCGGGACAGGACCCTACGAGCAGTACTTC; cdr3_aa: CASSPGGSGTGPYEQYF